Following are 25 T cell receptor beta chains from one sample sequenced in a study of human T cells and chemical hapten exposure. Time point in this sample: pre-sensitization, week 0. The sample's treatment: therapeutic diphenylcyclopropenone sensitization with weekly scalp DPC. In TCRdb, the RACE reads were re-called with MiXCR into one record per CDR3 protein. The sample lists some 400,000 distinct CDR3 sequences, less than 6.5% seen once, with approximately 2.8% in the top ten. This specimen was whole blood, taken in connection with sensitization to the hapten diphenylcyclopropenone (DPC). Source of these receptors: a woman between 45 and 65 years old with alopecia areata. Some clones in this sample may be carry-over from other donors' samples.

Only a few counts were recorded for this clonotype. V and J are TRBV27 and TRBJ2-1, with TRBD2 matching 9 bases. This CDR3 has 15 amino acids. Germline values: CDR1 MNHEY, CDR2 SMNVEV (reference sequence). Germline trimming cut 8 bases from V and 3 bases from J; bases unmatched to any gene: 8. The DNA of the CDR3 is TGTGCCAGCCGACTTAGCGGGAGCCACTACAATGAGCAGTTCTTC. Translated: CASRLSGSHYNEQFF.

This clonotype was counted ten times or more. The genes are TRBV7-6 and TRBJ2-7, with TRBD1 identical over 7 bases. Losses at the gene ends were 5 bases for V and 7 bases for J; bases not matched to a gene: 8. The germline gives CDR1 SGHVS, CDR2 FNYEAQ. This CDR3 region has 13 residues. CDR3 nucleotides: TGTGCCAGCAGCCCGACAGGGCGGGCGGAGCAGTACTTC. As protein: CASSPTGRAEQYF.

This clonotype was seen ten or more times. The V call is TRBV4-1, the J call TRBJ1-4; D remains unclear. V lost 1 base to trimming and J lost 8 bases, with 14 bases between them. Germline V CDR1 and CDR2: MGHRA, YSYEKL. The CDR3 loop spans 15 amino acids. The CDR3 nucleotides are TGCGCCAGCAGCCAAGGAGTAGGGTTAAAGGAAAAACTGTTTTTT. It encodes CASSQGVGLKEKLFF.

This clonotype was counted at least ten times. The chain combines TRBV7-9 with TRBJ1-4; unclear D gene. Trimming took 4 bases from V and 7 from J, leaving 13 bases between them. The CDR3 loop spans 14 amino acids. Germline lookup yields CDR1 SEHNR and CDR2 FQNEAQ (reference sequence). The CDR3 loop reads CASSSSPGGEKLFF. CDR3 nucleotides: TGTGCCAGCAGCTCCAGCCCTGGAGGTGAAAAACTGTTTTTT.

This clonotype came up many times. The CDR3 coding sequence is TGCGCCAGCAGCCAGAGGACAGCGAACACCGGGGAGCTGTTTTTT. This codes for CASSQRTANTGELFF. The rearrangement uses TRBV5-1 and TRBJ2-2; tentatively, D is TRBD1 (6 bases). CDR1 is SGHRS and CDR2 is YFSETQ in the germline V gene. V dropped 4 bases and J dropped 0 bases, with 10 bases sitting between them. This CDR3 contains 15 residues.

In the case of this clonotype: A much larger clone sits a single nucleotide away, making a read error possible. The chain is built from TRBV24-1 and TRBJ2-3; 8 nucleotides align to TRBD2. CDR1 and CDR2 from the germline V gene are KGHDR and SFDVKD. The CDR3 runs to 15 residues. CDR3 in amino acids: CATRDSPAGADTQYF. CDR3 nucleotide sequence: TGTGCCACCAGAGATTCCCCAGCGGGGGCAGATACGCAGTATTTT.

This clonotype has a handful of counts. The V call is TRBV13, the J call TRBJ1-1; D is ambiguous. V dropped 0 bases and J dropped 8 bases, with 25 bases sitting between them. Germline V lookup: CDR1 PRHDT, CDR2 FYEKMQ (reference sequence). This CDR3 is 18 amino acids long. The CDR3 loop reads CASSLGLFGEGNTAEAFF. The CDR3 nucleotides are TGTGCCAGCAGCTTAGGCCTTTTCGGGGAGGGTAATACGGCAGAAGCTTTCTTT.

This clonotype came up many times. This sequence joins TRBV28 and TRBJ1-6; perhaps TRBD1 as D (6 bases). The CDR3 has 14 amino acids. Trimming left V 2 bases short and J 5 bases short, with 7 bases between. Germline loops: CDR1 MDHEN, CDR2 SYDVKM. CDR3 in amino acids: CASSLTGNNSPLHF. CDR3 in DNA: TGTGCCAGCAGTTTAACAGGGAATAATTCACCCCTCCACTTT. The whole variable domain, remainder taken from reference TRBV28 and TRBJ1-6, is DVKVTQSSRYLVKRTGEKVFLECVQDMDHENMFWYRQDPGLGLRLIYFSYDVKMKEKGDIPEGYSVSREKKERFSLILESASTNQTSMYLCASSLTGNNSPLHFGNGTRLTVT.

This clonotype was seen repeatedly, ten times or more. The chain is built from TRBV7-2 and TRBJ1-1, with D hard to call. V was trimmed by 0 bases and J by 0 bases, leaving 5 bases between them. The CDR3 contains 14 residues. CDR1 and CDR2 (germline): SGHTA, FQGNSA. DNA for the CDR3: TGTGCCAGCAGCTTAGCCTCCGTGAACACTGAAGCTTTCTTT. It is translated as CASSLASVNTEAFF.

In this sample, this clonotype turned up a few times. This sequence joins TRBV5-6 and TRBJ1-1; 12 bases are a match to TRBD1. The junction had 3 bases not matched to a gene; V was cut back by 0 bases and J by 3 bases. CDR1 and CDR2 (germline): SGHDT, YYEEEE. The CDR3 extends over 16 amino acids. CDR3 sequence: CASSLAGTGGYTEAFF. The DNA of the CDR3 is TGTGCCAGCAGCTTGGCCGGGACAGGGGGCTACACTGAAGCTTTCTTT.

The V call is TRBV6-6, the J call TRBJ2-5, with 7 bases identical to TRBD1. The V gene end was trimmed by 1 base and the J gene end by 5 bases; junction bases not matched to a gene: 1. Per germline, CDR1 MNHNY and CDR2 SVGAGI (reference sequence). The CDR3 sequence is 13 residues long. This CDR3 is CASSYLQGETQYF. CDR3 DNA sequence: TGTGCCAGCAGTTACTTACAGGGGGAGACCCAGTACTTC.

This chain uses TRBV28 with TRBJ2-3; 9 bases line up with TRBD2. CDR1 is MDHEN and CDR2 is SYDVKM in the germline V gene. V gave up 8 bases and J gave up 4 bases; unmatched junction bases: 7. The CDR3 runs to 14 residues. The CDR3: CASWTSARPDTQYF. The DNA for the CDR3 is TGTGCCAGCTGGACTAGCGCCCGCCCAGATACGCAGTATTTT.

This clonotype was seen repeatedly, ten times or more. This chain uses TRBV29-1 with TRBJ2-3, with no clear D. The CDR3 is made up of 12 amino acids. The V gene's germline CDR1 is SQVTM and CDR2 ANQGSEA. The V end lost 8 bases, the J end lost 0 bases, and 9 bases lay between the germline ends. CDR3 loop: CSLGPSTDTQYF. The CDR3 DNA sequence: TGCAGCCTTGGACCGAGCACAGATACGCAGTATTTT.

This clonotype has ten or more counts. The chain has TRBV27 and TRBJ2-6; possible D gene TRBD2, 6 bases. Trimming stripped 6 bases from V and 0 bases from J, with 15 bases between. Germline V lookup: CDR1 MNHEY, CDR2 SMNVEV (reference sequence). The CDR3 length is 17 residues. CDR3 amino acids: CASSLWGVGSGANVLTF. CDR3 nucleotide sequence: TGTGCCAGCAGCCTGTGGGGGGTGGGCTCTGGGGCCAACGTCCTGACTTTC.

This clonotype occurred a few times. This chain joins TRBV3-1 and TRBJ1-2; the match to TRBD1 covers 8 bases. The CDR3 length is 13 residues. The ends lost 5 bases at V and 4 bases at J; junction bases unmatched: 3. The germline V gene encodes CDR1 LGHDT and CDR2 YNNKEL (reference sequence). The DNA for the CDR3 is TGTGCCAGCAGCGACAGGGGCCGCTATGGCTACACCTTC. Amino acids: CASSDRGRYGYTF.

This clonotype was seen repeatedly, ten times or more. The chain is built from TRBV5-1 and TRBJ2-5; D unclear. CDR3 length: 15 amino acids. The ends were cut back, 7 bases at V and 1 base at J, with 17 bases in the middle. Germline CDR1 and CDR2: SGHRS and YFSETQ. The DNA of the CDR3 is TGCGCCAGCTATCCCGGGCCAAAGTCCCAAGAGACCCAGTACTTC. Translation gives CASYPGPKSQETQYF.

V and J are TRBV2 and TRBJ1-1; D is unclear. V was cut by 8 bases and J by 4 bases, with 8 bases left in between. Per the germline V gene, CDR1 is SNHLY and CDR2 is FYNNEI. The CDR3 sequence is 11 residues long. The CDR3 nucleotides are TGTGCCAGCTGGGCCGGCACTGAAGCTTTCTTT. Its translation is CASWAGTEAFF. The full variable domain, with the rest looked up from reference TRBV2 and TRBJ1-1, is EPEVTQTPSHQVTQMGQEVILRCVPISNHLYFYWYRQILGQKVEFLVSFYNNEISEKSEIFDDQFSVERPDGSNFTLKIRSTKLEDSAMYFCASWAGTEAFFGQGTRLTVV.

This chain joins TRBV7-6 and TRBJ2-3; no firm D call. The length of the CDR3 is 15 residues. V was trimmed by 0 bases and J by 2 bases, leaving 9 bases between them. The germline V gene has CDR1 SGHVS and CDR2 FNYEAQ. The CDR3 protein is CASSLADGFTDTQYF. CDR3 in DNA: TGTGCCAGCAGCTTAGCAGACGGGTTCACAGATACGCAGTATTTT.

This sequence joins TRBV5-1 and TRBJ2-3; D not resolved. The V end was cut by 5 bases, the J end by 0 bases, with 13 bases between. CDR3 size: 15 residues. CDR1 and CDR2 from the germline V gene are SGHRS and YFSETQ. The CDR3 sequence is CASSSTASSTDTQYF. CDR3 coding DNA: TGCGCCAGCAGTAGCACCGCCTCTAGCACAGATACGCAGTATTTT.

The table lists this clonotype with a few counts. The chain's CDR3 is CASSPDQHPTDTQYF. The DNA of the CDR3 is TGTGCCAGCTCACCAGATCAGCATCCAACAGATACGCAGTATTTT. This chain uses TRBV18 with TRBJ2-3; D gene uncertain. Germline CDR1 KGHSH, CDR2 LQKENI. This CDR3 comprises 15 residues. The V and J ends lost 2 bases and 3 bases respectively, with 12 bases between them. The full variable domain, completed using reference TRBV18 and TRBJ2-3, is NAGVMQNPRHLVRRRGQEARLRCSPMKGHSHVYWYRQLPEEGLKFMVYLQKENIIDESGMPKERFSAEFPKEGPSILRIQQVVRGDSAAYFCASSPDQHPTDTQYFGPGTRLTVL.

This rearrangement joins TRBV2 to TRBJ2-1; D tentatively fits TRBD1 or TRBD2 (5 bases each). This CDR3 is built from 11 residues. Germline V gene sequence: CDR1 SNHLY, CDR2 FYNNEI. V lost 10 bases, J lost 9 bases, and 13 bases lay in between. This chain's CDR3 is CATNGGSEQFF. For the CDR3, the DNA is TGTGCCACCAATGGGGGAAGTGAGCAGTTCTTC. Using reference TRBV2 and TRBJ2-1 for the parts outside the CDR3, the full variable domain is EPEVTQTPSHQVTQMGQEVILRCVPISNHLYFYWYRQILGQKVEFLVSFYNNEISEKSEIFDDQFSVERPDGSNFTLKIRSTKLEDSAMYFCATNGGSEQFFGPGTRLTVL.

This chain links TRBV3-1 with TRBJ1-4; D ambiguous. Germline lookup yields CDR1 LGHDT and CDR2 YNNKEL (reference sequence). CDR3 length: 15 residues. V lost 0 bases, J lost 6 bases, and 11 bases lay in between. CDR3 protein: CASSQEWEEDEKLFF. CDR3 coding DNA: TGTGCCAGCAGCCAAGAATGGGAAGAGGATGAAAAACTGTTTTTT.

At least ten counts were recorded for this clonotype. The rearrangement joins TRBV24-1 to TRBJ2-4, with 8 bases fitting TRBD2. CDR3 length equals 13 residues. Germline V gene data show CDR1 as KGHDR and CDR2 as SFDVKD. V shed 1 base, J shed 11 bases, and the junction held 3 bases outside the gene matches. The CDR3 loop is CATSDFSGRVQYF. The CDR3 DNA reads as TGTGCCACCAGTGATTTCAGCGGGAGAGTTCAGTACTTC.

This clonotype was counted only a few times. V and J are TRBV3-1 and TRBJ1-2, with 11 bases that match TRBD1. V shed 4 bases and J 4 bases; nucleotides not matched to a gene: 5. The CDR3 extends over 15 amino acids. The germline V gene encodes CDR1 LGHDT and CDR2 YNNKEL (reference sequence). CDR3 sequence reads: CASSPGTGGFYGYTF. The CDR3 DNA is TGTGCCAGCAGCCCCGGGACAGGGGGTTTCTATGGCTACACCTTC.

This clonotype was recorded at least ten times. The V and J genes are TRBV29-1 and TRBJ1-1, with a possible D match to TRBD1 (6 bases). Germline V gives CDR1 SQVTM, CDR2 ANQGSEA. The CDR3 spans 12 residues. V was clipped by 4 bases and J by 4 bases, with 10 bases between them. CDR3 in amino acids: CSVVRGSTEAFF. The CDR3 bases are TGCAGCGTTGTGAGGGGGAGCACTGAAGCTTTCTTT.